These T cell receptor beta chains were read from a single sample in a study of shared clonotypes between healthy human individuals. Generated by immunoSEQ multiplex PCR, the TCRdb table keeps only in-frame clones and is missing some. The sample lists approximately 1,500,000 clones, approximately 98% occurring once. The sequenced sample was naive CD4+ T cells sorted from blood. These receptors originate from a man younger than 45 in good health. The CDR3 runs from the conserved cysteine through the conserved F or W. A D gene is named only where the DNA matches it firmly.

v_gene	d_gene	j_gene	CDR3aa	CDR3nt
TRBV19	NA	TRBJ1-1	CASRPNAANTEAFF	TGTGCCAGTAGACCTAACGCAGCGAACACTGAAGCTTTCTTT
TRBV18	TRBD1	TRBJ2-2	CASSSLAGQGTAGELFF	TGTGCCAGCTCATCGTTAGCGGGACAGGGGACGGCCGGGGAGCTGTTTTTT
TRBV5-1	NA	TRBJ2-7	CASSLDGTSSYEQYF	TGCGCCAGCAGCTTGGACGGGACCTCCTCCTACGAGCAGTACTTC
TRBV18	NA	TRBJ2-7	CASSPTGNEQYF	TGTGCCAGCTCACCCACAGGGAACGAGCAGTACTTC
TRBV18	TRBD1	TRBJ1-1	CASSPGTGSAEAFF	TGTGCCAGCTCACCCGGGACAGGGAGCGCTGAAGCTTTCTTT
TRBV14	TRBD1	TRBJ1-5	CASSQEMGQGVYSNQPQHF	TGTGCCAGCAGCCAAGAGATGGGACAGGGGGTTTATAGCAATCAGCCCCAGCATTTT
TRBV2	NA	TRBJ2-7	CASSDARGSYEQYF	TGTGCCAGCAGTGATGCCAGGGGCTCCTACGAGCAGTACTTC
TRBV18	TRBD1	TRBJ2-3	CASSPLPKSTGADTQYF	TGTGCCAGCTCACCTCTTCCGAAATCGACAGGGGCGGATACGCAGTATTTT
TRBV28	TRBD1	TRBJ1-5	CASSFGYRGGNQPQHF	TGTGCCAGCAGTTTTGGGTACAGGGGAGGCAATCAGCCCCAGCATTTT
TRBV11-2	TRBD2	TRBJ2-1	CASSLGLAVYNEQFF	TGTGCCAGCAGCCTCGGACTAGCGGTCTACAATGAGCAGTTCTTC
TRBV5-1	TRBD1	TRBJ2-5	CASSPGTGGPETQYF	TGCGCCAGCAGCCCGGGGACAGGGGGGCCGGAGACCCAGTACTTC
TRBV15	TRBD2	TRBJ2-3	CATRRASGRTDTQYF	TGTGCCACCAGGAGGGCTAGCGGGAGGACAGATACGCAGTATTTT
TRBV5-8	NA	TRBJ2-2	CASSFGGPGELFF	TGTGCCAGCAGCTTCGGAGGGCCCGGGGAGCTGTTTTTT
TRBV5-4	TRBD1	TRBJ2-6	CASSFQGASHGANVLTF	TGTGCCAGCAGCTTCCAGGGGGCATCGCACGGGGCCAACGTCCTGACTTTC
TRBV19	TRBD1	TRBJ1-1	CASSPRQGENTEAFF	TGTGCCAGTAGCCCCCGACAGGGGGAGAACACTGAAGCTTTCTTT
TRBV2	NA	TRBJ1-5	CASSFESNQPQHF	TGTGCCAGCAGCTTCGAAAGCAATCAGCCCCAGCATTTT
TRBV7-6	NA	TRBJ2-5	CASSLGRQETQYF	TGTGCCAGCAGCTTAGGGCGGCAAGAGACCCAGTACTTC
TRBV18	NA	TRBJ2-2	CASSPPRPAPGELFF	TGTGCCAGCTCACCACCACGGCCGGCCCCCGGGGAGCTGTTTTTT